What follows describes a single TCR beta chain. No cognate antigen has been identified for it. No qualities accompany the bases; no much larger clone lies one base away. This entry is derived from a study of cytomegalovirus exposure and HLA in healthy donors (dated by TCRdb to about 2017). Describing the broader study: An earlier analysis of 587 of the donors reported about 260 Gb of sequence data and 90 million to 120 million unique TCR beta sequences obtained from some 170 million T cells. Approximately 300 gigabases of sequencing data and around 90 million unique TCR sequences made up an early release that covered over 550 HLA-typed donors. Of the 398 genotyped donors, approximately 80% fell in the genetic ancestry cluster associated with self-reported Caucasian donors. The study aimed to test whether signatures of past pathogen exposure could be identified by cataloging public T cell receptors. The study used immunosequencing to profile the T cell repertoires of approximately 630 subjects and linked those repertoires to cytomegalovirus serostatus. In addition to the first cohort of approximately 670 subjects, a separate validation cohort of 120 different subjects was used. The study combined high-throughput TCR immunosequencing, statistical association of individual TCRs with disease status, and machine learning to predict cytomegalovirus infection status. A later analysis re-examined previously published TCR beta repertoires from more than 650 donors and added high-resolution HLA genotyping to investigate patterns of TCR occurrence. Rather than drawing on any new phenotypic data, the later analysis identified candidate immune exposures from TCR beta sequences and the way those sequences occurred across donors. To decide whether each TCR beta V gene segment behaved as functional or pseudogenic, an earlier analysis of some 540 of the donors relied on high-throughput TCR beta sequencing. Alongside the repertoire data, information on donor age, sex, ethnicity and CMV serostatus was compiled. A later genetic analysis used genome-wide SNP genotypes for about three fifths of the 666 donors, treating that subset as a discovery cohort. All discovery cohort repertoires had been generated on a single sequencing platform. Class I and class II HLA loci were covered by the typing at four-digit resolution. Typing coverage differed by locus: A, B, C, DRB1 and DQB1 were typed in about 629-630 donors, DQA1 in approximately 520, DPA1 in 606, and DPB1 in 400 to 480. Five DR-DQ haplotypes were handled as single units for association and clustering, since linkage in the cohort was strong. Among about 400 genotyped donors of the cohort, an average of approximately 220,000 unique TCR beta nucleotide sequences was sequenced per donor, of which about 19% were non-productive.

In total, about 650 healthy bone marrow donors made up the cohort. At the time of sampling, all cohort members were nominally healthy, though unrecorded immune exposures were likely present. The donor tested CMV seropositive, placing the donor among the roughly 300 seropositive members of the cohort. Each donor provided a peripheral blood sample, and peripheral blood mononuclear cells were used for TCR beta sequencing. The Qiagen DNeasy Blood Extraction Kit was used to extract genomic DNA from the blood cell samples. Libraries were built with the immunoSEQ multiplex PCR assay. The multiplex PCR relied on a mix of 60 forward primers for TCR Vbeta segments and 13 reverse primers for TCR Jbeta segments. A multiplex PCR assay on genomic DNA amplified the CDR3 region of rearranged TCR beta genes. The amplified TCR beta libraries were sequenced on the Illumina HiSeq System as 87-base-pair reads. Concerning the study's data processing: A later analysis counted about 76 million unique TCR beta chains across the 500 to 850 repertoires, and some 11 million of these chains were shared by at least two donors. To remove PCR and sequencing errors, raw reads were error-corrected and collapsed into unique sequences using a nearest-neighbor algorithm that merged closely related sequences. V, D and J gene segments were assigned by aligning CDR3 sequences to IMGT reference sequences. Each retained sequence needed at least a six-nucleotide match to both a V gene segment and a J gene segment. Rearrangements were classified as productive when the CDR3 lacked stop codons and remained in frame with V and J, and all other rearrangements were classified as non-productive. CDR3 was defined according to IMGT convention as the region running from the second conserved V-encoded cysteine to the conserved J-encoded phenylalanine. In an earlier analysis of 550 to 650 of the donors, sequences lacking an unambiguous match to a single V gene segment were excluded. In an earlier analysis of approximately 590 of the donors, V segments were called functional above 56.7% productive rearrangements and were called segregating when the between-donor standard deviation exceeded 5%. A statistical classification framework was built for diagnosing cytomegalovirus status from the catalog of TCR beta chain sequences. V and J gene assignment, in a later analysis, came from comparing TCR nucleotide sequences with IMGT/GENE-DB human TR gene sequences. Using the TCRdist pipeline, a later analysis assigned CDR3 sequences along with most-parsimonious VDJ recombination scenarios. In a later analysis, every TCR beta chain was defined by the combination of its CDR3 amino acid sequence and its V-gene family, and reads without a unique V-gene family were dropped. As a way to deal with suspected cross-contamination and a sequencing artifact, a later analysis dropped approximately 570 nucleotide sequences that were highly shared and had low generation probability. In a later analysis, a clonal expansion index for each public chain was calculated from normalized within-repertoire ranks of inferred template counts. In a later analysis, generation probabilities were computed using a VDJ recombination model fitted to out-of-frame rearrangements, and the results were checked against IGoR. A later analysis scored TCR-TCR, TCR-HLA and TCR-CMV co-occurrence with hypergeometric tests, applying a repertoire-size bias correction to TCR pairs. In a later analysis, false discovery rates were estimated by permuting HLA or CMV assignments 20 times. In a later analysis, co-occurring TCRs were grouped using DBSCAN, and TCRdist sequence similarity was added for clustering within HLA-allele-positive subsets. For co-occurrence clustering, repertoires with fewer than 30,000 or more than 120,000 public chains were excluded, along with four or five repertoires with anomalous nucleotide sharing. In TCRdb, the immuneACCESS table is reduced to in-frame sequences with V and J assigned. These tables do not hold every clone; where another copy was compared, an unresolved V gene accounts for under half, and the others remain unexplained. V, J and clone size derive from that table, while D and trimming were established from the DNA sequence. This sample holds over 110,000 clones; approximately 82% were observed only once. The leading ten clones occupy 9.7% of the sample.

What the work shows at the level of the full study, not this receptor alone: The authors suggested that the approach could potentially be extended to other disease states and immunological phenotypes. A later analysis found that most CMV-associated TCR beta chains appeared HLA-restricted, with HLA associations seemingly driven largely by CMV exposure. A total of 150 or so TCR beta chains were listed by the study as associated with cytomegalovirus. In a later genetic analysis, fewer N-insertions in productive TCRs were reported among donors in an Asian-associated ancestry cluster than the roughly 640-donor mean. Several of the top co-occurrence clusters appeared to be linked to parvovirus B19, influenza, CMV and Epstein-Barr virus, according to a later analysis. The only immune exposure information available for the cohort was CMV serostatus. In a later analysis, the rate of TCR association differed among HLA loci, with DRB1 alleles having the most associated TCRs and HLA-C alleles having the fewest. Seventeen rarely observed V segments, including chromosome 9 orphons, were excluded from the earlier analysis of almost 600 of the donors because counts were too low. The classifier was reported to diagnose cytomegalovirus status with high specificity and sensitivity in both the original cohort and the validation cohort. When HLA alleles, especially DR and DQ, strongly co-occurred, TCR associations were difficult to assign to individual alleles. A further reported finding was that TCR beta sequences accurately predicted the HLA-A and HLA-B alleles for most subjects in the first cohort. An association between a missense DCLRE1C variant and V-gene and J-gene trimming of TCR beta chains was found in a later genetic analysis and replicated in an independent cohort. Most TCR sequences were seen in very few donors, while some public TCRs were found in many individuals. Roughly uniform sequencing depth across donors was assumed in presence/absence analyses, although this assumption may not hold. A later analysis associated about 16,000 TCR beta sequences with specific HLA alleles at a false discovery rate of 0.05. A few of the identified cytomegalovirus-associated TCR beta chains were confirmed in vitro to be specific for cytomegalovirus antigens. In a later analysis, HLA-associated TCR beta chains showed more clonal expansion and lower generation probabilities than non-associated chains that were equally common. Because some donors lacked HLA typing at each locus, the association tests relied only on the typed subset. In an earlier analysis of 500 to 650 of the donors, most TCR beta V segments appeared in productive rearrangements about 87% or about 30% of the time, broadly matching IMGT annotations. Linkage disequilibrium might explain the correlated functional status among segregating V segments, but an unknown experimental factor could not be ruled out. Because the 87-base-pair reads could not distinguish some IMGT-functional V segments, including TRBV6-2 and TRBV6-3, those segments were excluded. A group of highly shared sequence variants was considered likely to be a technical artifact of the sequencing pipeline. This cohort had only TCR beta chains sequenced, and the lack of alpha or paired-chain data limited which features could be detected.

Looking up the germline V gene yields CDR1 SGHVS and CDR2 FNYEAQ. Trimming at the junction amounts to 1 base on V and 3 bases on J, and the germline ends lie 4 bases apart. Counted from cysteine to phenylalanine, this CDR3 has 13 amino acids. Only the CDR3 region is kept as DNA, spanning 39 bases read in frame from base 1. Recombination joined TRBV7-6 with TRBJ2-1; no D gene call is confident. The sequencing input was PBMCs. The clonotype was recovered from a woman in her fifties or sixties in good health and CMV-seropositive. The DNA is as follows: TGTGCCAGCAGCTTAGACGGCTACAATGAGCAGTTCTTC. It codes for CASSLDGYNEQFF.